This T cell receptor beta chain was recorded in a study of T-cell reconstitution after alpha-beta-depleted transplantation in children. Study-wide results and limits: Reportedly, only several hundred clones from non-depleted graft cells drove alpha-beta T-cell counts at about two months. At day 60, the high TCRbeta diversity found in some patients originated from recipient T cells and thymic progenitors that had survived. Newly produced T cells mostly accounted for T-cell counts and diversity one year post-transplant.

Using unique molecular identifiers, the investigators prepared the TCRbeta library. MiXCR, applied by TCRdb to the PCR reads, yields one record per CDR3 protein. The sample carries around 230,000 distinct CDR3 sequences, over 15% recorded once. The CDR3 length is 13 residues. The ends were cut back, 6 bases at V and 4 bases at J, with 12 bases in the middle. About this clonotype itself: The antigen remains unidentified.

The sample here was PBMCs, mostly from graft donor cells, taken 360 days after TCRalphabeta/CD19-depleted stem cell transplant. The V and J genes are TRBV12-3 or TRBV12-4 and TRBJ1-1; D unclear. The receptor was derived from a male patient under 10 years old who had a stem cell transplant for acute lymphoblastic leukemia, so the T cells may come from the graft donor. CDR3 residues: CASRPTVTTEAFF. Here the CDR3 DNA reads TGTGCCAGCAGACCGACTGTTACCACTGAAGCTTTCTTT.